The clone carrying this T cell receptor beta chain was counted a few times. Per the study methods: It was from reference gene primer amplification that nucleated cell counts were estimated. Clones were read by immunoSEQ multiplex PCR, and TCRdb kept only the in-frame ones, dropping some. That table gives V, J and clone size, and the DNA gave D and trimming. The sample records 150,000 to 160,000 clones, roughly 80% being singletons. This specimen comes from a study of blood T cell repertoires in COVID-19. Study context: PBMCs, B-cell-depleted T cells, or T cells were the source of the cDNA or gDNA that made up the material.

This CDR3 has 15 amino acids. Germline-derived CDR1 and CDR2 are LGHNA and YSLEER. Deletions cut 0 bases from V and 1 base from J, with 9 bases between. The chain employs TRBV4-3 and TRBJ1-2; D is unclear. The sequenced sample was peripheral blood. This clonotype originated in a man between 60 and 75 years old with acute or convalescent COVID-19. The CDR3 coding sequence is TGCGCCAGCAGCCAAGAAAGAAACGGTAACTATGGCTACACCTTC. Protein: CASSQERNGNYGYTF.